The rows below give T cell receptor beta chains drawn from one sample of a study of blood T cell repertoires in COVID-19. TCRdb's table, derived via immunoSEQ multiplex PCR, lists solely in-frame clones and lacks some. The sample records hundreds of thousands of clones, about 82% being singletons. Input material: PBMCs or T cells enriched from blood (not recorded which). These receptors all stem from a woman aged 50 to 60 who had recovered from COVID-19. Each CDR3 is given with its conserved first and last residue. A D gene is named only where the DNA matches it firmly. Not every row has a clone size; where given, it reads once, few, many or a size class.

j_call d_call v_call clone_size cdr3_aa cdr3_nt
TRBJ2-1 TRBD2 TRBV5-4 . CASSLASGAYSYNEQFF TGTGCCAGCAGCTTGGCTAGCGGGGCATACTCCTACAATGAGCAGTTCTTC
TRBJ1-1 TRBD1 TRBV19 once CASSDRANTEAFF TGTGCCAGTAGTGACAGGGCGAACACTGAAGCTTTCTTT
TRBJ1-4 . TRBV28 . CASSQTEKLFF TGTGCCAGCAGTCAAACAGAAAAACTGTTTTTT
TRBJ1-2 . TRBV28 . CASSPVPGYTF TGTGCCAGCAGCCCCGTCCCGGGCTACACCTTC
TRBJ2-5 TRBD2 TRBV7-2 once CASSYTSGGGETQYF TGTGCCAGCAGCTATACTAGCGGGGGTGGCGAGACCCAGTACTTC
TRBJ2-1 . TRBV9 . CASSVGRNNEQFF TGTGCCAGCAGCGTAGGCAGAAACAATGAGCAGTTCTTC
TRBJ1-3 . TRBV21-1 few CASKTDRDGNTIYF TGTGCCAGCAAAACGGACAGGGATGGAAACACCATATATTTT
TRBJ2-3 . TRBV7-2 . CASSLSGFTDTQYF TGTGCCAGCAGCCTCAGCGGATTCACAGATACGCAGTATTTT
TRBJ1-5 . TRBV6-5 . CALSEGNQPQHF TGTGCTTTATCGGAGGGCAATCAGCCCCAGCATTTT
TRBJ1-1 . TRBV5-4 . CASSLSGMNTEAFF TGTGCCAGCAGTCTTTCCGGGATGAACACTGAAGCTTTCTTT
TRBJ2-7 . TRBV30 . CAWSVSQGSSYEQYF TGTGCCTGGAGTGTATCGCAGGGTAGCTCCTACGAGCAGTACTTC
TRBJ2-5 . TRBV7-2 . CASSLGRSETQYF TGTGCCAGCAGCTTAGGCAGGTCAGAGACCCAGTACTTC
TRBJ2-1 . TRBV5-1 . CASSLGGSGDDEQFF TGCGCCAGCAGCTTGGGAGGTTCGGGGGACGATGAGCAGTTCTTC
TRBJ1-6 TRBD1 TRBV19 . CASSIFLFGTGDSPLHF TGTGCCAGTAGTATTTTTCTATTTGGGACAGGGGATTCACCCCTCCACTTT
TRBJ2-7 . TRBV5-4 once CASSLSSPGEPHYEQYF TGTGCCAGCAGCTTGTCCAGTCCCGGGGAGCCCCACTACGAGCAGTACTTC
TRBJ2-4 TRBD2 TRBV4-1 . CASSRIPMGLAGNIQYF TGCGCCAGCAGCCGAATCCCGATGGGACTAGCTGGAAACATTCAGTACTTC
TRBJ2-7 TRBD2 TRBV7-8 . CASSLVAGGYEQYF TGTGCCAGCAGCTTAGTAGCGGGGGGCTACGAGCAGTACTTC
TRBJ2-7 TRBD1 TRBV5-5 . CASSRGGGPAYEQYF TGTGCCAGCAGCCGAGGGGGCGGCCCCGCCTACGAGCAGTACTTC
TRBJ1-6 . TRBV4-3 . CASSQDAAKSDSLHF TGCGCCAGCAGCCAAGATGCGGCCAAGTCTGATTCCCTCCACTTT
TRBJ2-3 TRBD2 TRBV5-4 . CASSLDGTSGLDTQYF TGTGCCAGCAGCTTGGATGGGACTAGCGGGTTAGATACGCAGTATTTT
TRBJ1-1 TRBD1 TRBV7-9 . CASSRTGGTEAFF TGTGCCAGCAGCCGCACAGGGGGCACTGAAGCTTTCTTT
TRBJ2-1 TRBD2 TRBV9 . CASSVAPGGVSYNEQFF TGTGCCAGCAGCGTAGCCCCCGGGGGGGTCTCCTACAATGAGCAGTTCTTC
TRBJ2-1 TRBD2 TRBV10-3 . CAISESLASGPASNEQFF TGTGCCATCAGTGAGTCGTTGGCTAGCGGGCCTGCCTCGAATGAGCAGTTCTTC
TRBJ2-5 TRBD1 TRBV5-1 . CASSFSDRGTQETQYF TGCGCCAGCAGCTTCTCCGACAGGGGAACCCAAGAGACCCAGTACTTC
TRBJ2-2 . TRBV30 . CAWSVGGELFF TGTGCCTGGAGTGTCGGCGGGGAGCTGTTTTTT